The clone carrying this T cell receptor beta chain was observed a handful of times. What it binds is unknown. The data are from a study of blood T cells in healthy people across ages. Whole-study results and caveats: It was held that diversity estimates obtained from one million T cells represented underestimates.

The study recruited healthy Caucasian donors from Russia who were aged about 6 to 90. Drawn from each donor were roughly 10 milliliters of peripheral blood. Samples had at least 7 million PBMCs isolated from them. Then a second PCR, running roughly 6 to 12 cycles, was carried out with a sample-barcoded 5' primer and a J-beta primer mix. Using its own MiXCR run on the 5' RACE reads, TCRdb lists one record per CDR3 protein. Of around 1.1 million distinct CDR3 sequences listed, approximately 38% are singletons. The CDR3 loop spans 14 amino acids. Germline V gives CDR1 DFQATT, CDR2 SNEGSKA (reference sequence). V was clipped by 3 bases and J by 2 bases; unmatched bases: 5.

The sequencing input was blood. The clonotype originates from a young man in good health. V gene TRBV20-1 combines with J gene TRBJ2-3, with TRBD2 matching 7 bases. CDR3 loop: CSASSGTNTDTQYF. The CDR3 DNA follows: TGCAGTGCTAGCAGTGGGACTAACACAGATACGCAGTATTTT.